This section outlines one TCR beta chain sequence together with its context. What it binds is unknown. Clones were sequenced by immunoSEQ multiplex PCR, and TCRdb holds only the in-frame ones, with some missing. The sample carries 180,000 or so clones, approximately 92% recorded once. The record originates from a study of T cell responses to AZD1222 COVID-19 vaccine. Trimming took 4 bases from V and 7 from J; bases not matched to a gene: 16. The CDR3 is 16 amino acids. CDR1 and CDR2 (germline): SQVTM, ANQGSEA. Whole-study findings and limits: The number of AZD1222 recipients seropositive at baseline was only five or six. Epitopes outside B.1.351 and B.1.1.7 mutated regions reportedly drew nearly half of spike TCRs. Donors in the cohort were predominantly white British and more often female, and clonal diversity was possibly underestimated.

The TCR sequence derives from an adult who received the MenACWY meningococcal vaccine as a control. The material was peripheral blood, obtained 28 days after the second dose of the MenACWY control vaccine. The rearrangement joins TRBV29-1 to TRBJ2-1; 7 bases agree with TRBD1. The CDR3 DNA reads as TGCAGCGTTGTGTCGGTAGTTGGGGACAGTCTGAATGAGCAGTTCTTC. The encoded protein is CSVVSVVGDSLNEQFF.